The 23 T cell receptor beta chains below come from one sample, sequenced in a study of blood T cell repertoires in COVID-19. TCRdb's copy holds only in-frame clones and misses some; the assay was immunoSEQ multiplex PCR. The data show around 210,000 clones, with about 86% seen just once and 1.5% held by the top ten. Sequencing input: peripheral blood. The receptors derive from a man aged 18-30 years with active or convalescent COVID-19.

The chain couples TRBV3-1 (or the pseudogene TRBV3-2) to TRBJ1-1, with D uncertain. V dropped 0 bases and J dropped 0 bases, with 11 bases sitting between them. The CDR3 is made up of 16 amino acids. Germline CDR1 reads LGHDT; CDR2 reads YNNKEL (reference sequence). CDR3 sequence: CASSQDFGLMNTEAFF. CDR3 DNA sequence: TGTGCCAGCAGCCAAGATTTTGGGCTTATGAACACTGAAGCTTTCTTT.

V is TRBV7-9 and J is TRBJ2-7; 9 nucleotides match TRBD2. Trimming cost V 5 bases and J 0 bases; bases outside gene matches: 5. Germline loops: CDR1 SEHNR, CDR2 FQNEAQ (reference sequence). The CDR3 extends over 15 amino acids. CDR3 region: CASSRLSGSSYEQYF. The CDR3 DNA is TGTGCCAGCAGCCGCCTTAGCGGGAGCTCCTACGAGCAGTACTTC.

This chain connects TRBV16 to TRBJ2-1, with 12 bases identical to TRBD2. Germline V gene data show CDR1 as KGHSY and CDR2 as FQNENV. The CDR3 spans 18 residues. V shed 2 bases and J 10 bases; nucleotides not matched to a gene: 15. The CDR3 loop reads CASSQRASGRASRGEQFF. The CDR3, as DNA: TGTGCCAGCAGCCAACGGGCTAGCGGGAGGGCTTCTAGGGGCGAGCAGTTCTTC.

CDR3 sequence reads: CASSQAQGQLYEQYF. The CDR3 DNA reads as TGTGCCAGCAGCCAAGCCCAAGGACAGCTCTACGAGCAGTACTTC. V is TRBV3-1 (or the pseudogene TRBV3-2) and J is TRBJ2-7; D might be TRBD1 (6 bases). The V end was cut by 1 base, the J end by 3 bases, with 13 bases between. Germline CDR1 and CDR2: LGHDT and YNNKEL (reference sequence). The CDR3 spans 15 residues.

The chain uses TRBV11-2 and TRBJ1-1; D is ambiguous. The V end was cut by 5 bases, the J end by 4 bases, with 26 bases between. This CDR3 is 18 amino acids long. CDR1 and CDR2 from the germline V gene are SGHAT and FQNNGV. CDR3 nucleotide sequence: TGTGCCAGCAGCCTACTGAGGAGGAACGCCGGAGTCGGCACTGAAGCTTTCTTT. Translating it yields CASSLLRRNAGVGTEAFF.

The V and J genes are TRBV19 and TRBJ2-3; TRBD2 is a possible D gene (6 bases). The germline CDR1 and CDR2 sequences are LNHDA and SQIVND (reference sequence). V lost 1 base and J 10 bases, leaving 9 bases between the germline ends. The CDR3 spans 12 residues. The DNA of the CDR3 is TGTGCCAGTAGTATAGGGAGGGAGGCGCAGTATTTT. This sequence encodes CASSIGREAQYF.

The chain links TRBV6-1 to TRBJ1-3, with D unclear. The CDR3 sequence is 16 residues long. Germline loops: CDR1 MNHNS, CDR2 SASEGT. Trimming stripped 10 bases from V and 0 bases from J, with 19 bases between. The CDR3 region has the DNA TGTGCCACCGGTGATATCAGGAAGATCTCTGGAAACACCATATATTTT. It is translated as CATGDIRKISGNTIYF.

V usage is TRBV7-8 and J usage is TRBJ2-1; weak D call: TRBD2 (6 bases). This CDR3 region has 18 residues. CDR1 is SGHVS, CDR2 FQNEAQ, per germline. V was shortened by 4 bases and J by 2 bases, with 21 bases between the two germline ends. The CDR3 here is CASSSLRIMRDAYNEQFF. CDR3 nucleotides: TGTGCCAGCAGCTCCCTAAGGATAATGCGGGACGCCTACAATGAGCAGTTCTTC. The full variable domain, in which reference TRBV7-8 and TRBJ2-1 provide the parts outside the CDR3, is GAGVSQSPRYKVAKRGQDVALRCDPISGHVSLFWYQQALGQGPEFLTYFQNEAQLDKSGLPSDRFFAERPEGSVSTLKIQRTQQEDSAVYLCASSSLRIMRDAYNEQFFGPGTRLTVL.

The rearrangement links TRBV5-6 to TRBJ2-1; D not resolved. Germline CDR1 reads SGHDT; CDR2 reads YYEEEE. This CDR3 spans 11 amino acids. V lost 0 bases and J 15 bases, leaving 10 bases between the germline ends. Here the CDR3 DNA reads TGTGCCAGCAGCTTGGGCGGTGAGTGGTTCTTC. Translating gives CASSLGGEWFF.

The chain recombines TRBV28 with TRBJ2-5; TRBD2 aligns across 12 bases. Looked up from germline, CDR1 is MDHEN and CDR2 is SYDVKM. V was pared by 4 bases and J by 3 bases, with 3 bases of the junction left unmatched. This CDR3 region has 15 residues. DNA of the CDR3: TGTGCCAGCAGTTCCCGGACTAGCGGGAAAGAGACCCAGTACTTC. Its translation is CASSSRTSGKETQYF.

This sequence joins TRBV6-6 and TRBJ2-4, with 9 bases matching TRBD2. Germline values: CDR1 MNHNY, CDR2 SVGAGI (reference sequence). With V trimmed by 6 bases and J by 5 bases, 8 bases remained unmatched. The CDR3 spans 15 residues. The CDR3 DNA reads TGTGCCAGCAGATCCCGACTAGCGGAACAAAACATTCAGTACTTC. This gives the protein CASRSRLAEQNIQYF.

The chain has TRBV28 and TRBJ2-7, with D possibly being TRBD1 (6 bases). The CDR3 loop spans 14 amino acids. The V end was cut by 2 bases, the J end by 0 bases, with 8 bases between. Germline V lookup: CDR1 MDHEN, CDR2 SYDVKM. CDR3 in DNA: TGTGCCAGCAGTTTACGACAGGCCTCCTACGAGCAGTACTTC. Its translation is CASSLRQASYEQYF.

This rearrangement joins TRBV2 to TRBJ2-3; TRBD2 agrees at 8 bases. The CDR3 contains 17 residues. Germline lookup yields CDR1 SNHLY and CDR2 FYNNEI. The V gene end was trimmed by 7 bases and the J gene end by 0 bases; junction bases not matched to a gene: 12. The CDR3 DNA reads TGTGCCAGCACCCAAGGGCCTAGCGGGCCAAGCACAGATACGCAGTATTTT. Translating it yields CASTQGPSGPSTDTQYF.

This clone was seen just once. The rearrangement uses TRBV7-9 and TRBJ1-1; D is ambiguous. Germline CDR1 and CDR2: SEHNR and FQNEAQ (reference sequence). The CDR3 has 12 amino acids. Trimming removed 5 bases at V and 4 bases at J, with 8 bases between. CDR3 protein: CASSALATEAFF. The CDR3 coding sequence is TGTGCCAGCAGCGCACTAGCCACTGAAGCTTTCTTT.

CDR3 bases: TGTGCCAGCAGCCACCCCAGGAAAATCAGCTCCTACGAGCAGTACTTC. Its protein is CASSHPRKISSYEQYF. The chain employs TRBV6-2 or TRBV6-3 and TRBJ2-7; D unclear. V lost 6 bases, J lost 0 bases, and 18 bases lay in between. CDR1 is MNHEY, CDR2 SVGEGT, per germline. The CDR3 is made up of 16 amino acids.

In its sample, this clone was seen a few times. This rearrangement joins TRBV7-9 to TRBJ1-1; D is uncertain. V dropped 1 base and J dropped 7 bases, with 7 bases sitting between them. The CDR3 is 12 residues long. The V gene's germline CDR1 is SEHNR and CDR2 FQNEAQ (reference sequence). Here the CDR3 DNA reads TGTGCCAGCAGCTTAGGGGCAGTTGAAGCTTTCTTT. Its translation is CASSLGAVEAFF.

CDR3 in DNA: TGTGCCAGCGGAAAAGAAAGGACAGAGGAATGGAACACTGAAGCTTTCTTT. It codes for CASGKERTEEWNTEAFF. The J gene is TRBJ1-1, the V gene TRBV21-1; the D segment call TRBD1 is taken from the table without a DNA check. TRBV21-1 is reported as a pseudogene. The CDR3 contains 17 residues.

The chain recombines TRBV5-8 with TRBJ1-2; the D gene is possibly TRBD1 (6 bases). The V end lost 2 bases, the J end lost 13 bases, and 21 bases lay between the germline ends. The CDR3 covers 14 residues. Germline CDR1 and CDR2: SGHTS and YDEGEE. The CDR3 DNA sequence: TGTGCCAGCAGCTTACCCTGGACAGCCCGCCTTGGCACCTTC. The encoded protein is CASSLPWTARLGTF.

The CDR3 spells CASRGHSGVNTEAFF. The CDR3 DNA is TGTGCCAGCAGGGGGCATTCGGGGGTGAACACTGAAGCTTTCTTT. V usage is TRBV27 and J usage is TRBJ1-1; a weak D match, TRBD1 (5 bases). Trimming took off 6 bases at V and 0 bases at J, with 14 bases between the two ends. The CDR3 runs to 15 residues. CDR1 is MNHEY and CDR2 is SMNVEV in the germline V gene (reference sequence).

This chain links TRBV19 with TRBJ2-3; TRBD2 aligns across 7 bases. J lost 8 bases, V lost 5 bases, and 13 bases had no gene match. Germline-derived CDR1 and CDR2 are LNHDA and SQIVND (reference sequence). This CDR3 has 15 amino acids. This chain's CDR3 is CASSPRRLTGGTQYF. In DNA form, the CDR3 reads TGTGCCAGTAGTCCACGGCGTCTTACGGGGGGTACGCAGTATTTT. Filled out from reference TRBV19 and TRBJ2-3, the complete variable domain reads DGGITQSPKYLFRKEGQNVTLSCEQNLNHDAMYWYRQDPGQGLRLIYYSQIVNDFQKGDIAEGYSVSREKKESFPLTVTSAQKNPTAFYLCASSPRRLTGGTQYFGPGTRLTVL.

Details on this clone: The germline gene is not matched at one end of the junction; a read error may be the cause. This sequence joins TRBV5-1 and TRBJ2-1, with D unclear. The CDR3 spans 14 residues. Germline lookup yields CDR1 SGHRS and CDR2 YFSETQ. CDR3 loop: CASSLVPSDNEQFF. The CDR3 coding sequence is TGCGCCAGCAGCTTGGTCCCCTCCGACAATGAGCAGTTCTTC.

V gene TRBV10-2 combines with J gene TRBJ2-1; 10 nucleotides agree with TRBD1. Germline trimming cut 3 bases from V and 5 bases from J; bases unmatched to any gene: 4. The CDR3 is 15 amino acids. Germline CDR1 and CDR2: WSHSY and SAAADI. The CDR3 nucleotides read TGCGCCAGCAGTGATAGGACAGGGGGGCACAATGAGCAGTTCTTC. It translates to CASSDRTGGHNEQFF.

The chain employs TRBV5-4 and TRBJ2-3; 8 nucleotides match TRBD1. V lost 4 bases and J lost 2; bases outside the gene matches: 6. Germline V gene lookup returns CDR1 SGHNT and CDR2 YYREEE (reference sequence). The CDR3 length is 15 residues. This chain's CDR3 is CASSQGAGNTDTQYF. In DNA form, the CDR3 reads TGTGCCAGCAGCCAGGGGGCGGGAAACACAGATACGCAGTATTTT.